The clone carrying this T cell receptor (beta chain) was counted between two and nine times. Its cognate antigen is unknown. This sample stems from a study of cytomegalovirus exposure and HLA in healthy donors. Findings and caveats of the study: Earlier findings revealed that most TCR beta V segments proved productive either about 90% or about 30% of the time. In a later analysis, compared with equally common non-associated chains, HLA-associated beta chains were more expanded.

A multiplex PCR was run with 60 Vbeta primers and 13 Jbeta primers. Some clones are missing from TCRdb's copy, which holds only in-frame ones; the method was immunoSEQ multiplex PCR. The sample lists 100,000 to 120,000 clones; over 9.5% were seen once. Specimen: PBMCs. The receptor's source is a man aged 40-55 years in good health and CMV-seropositive.

The CDR3 nucleotides read TGTGCCAGCAGCTTAGCGAGCTCTGGGGCCAACGTCCTGACTTTC. This translates into CASSLASSGANVLTF. The chain uses TRBV7-2 and TRBJ2-6; D is undetermined. Germline CDR1 and CDR2: SGHTA and FQGNSA. V was trimmed by 0 bases and J by 0 bases, leaving 3 bases between them. The CDR3 runs 15 residues.